This T cell receptor beta chain was documented in a study of cytomegalovirus exposure and HLA in healthy donors. Study-level points and caveats: Being productive about 87% or about 30% of the time was typical of most TCR beta V segments in an earlier analysis. Researchers counted over 150 TCR beta chains as cytomegalovirus-associated. Being indistinguishable, some V segments were excluded, TRBV6-2 and TRBV6-3 among them.

The CDR3 extends over 16 amino acids. Germline V gives CDR1 MNHEY, CDR2 SMNVEV (reference sequence). With 2 bases removed from V and 1 base from J, the gap between germline ends came to 14 bases. Details on this clone: The antigen is undetermined.

PCR employed 60 Vbeta and 13 Jbeta primers. TCRdb keeps only in-frame clones here, not all; method: immunoSEQ multiplex PCR. This repertoire shows 80,000 to 100,000 clones, around 77% found once; its top ten account for around 7.8%. Sequenced: PBMCs. This TCR came from a man between 45 and 60 years old in good health and CMV-seropositive. This rearrangement joins TRBV27 to TRBJ1-1; perhaps TRBD1 as D (5 bases). The CDR3 DNA reads as TGTGCCAGCAGTTTACTTTTCCCGGGGGGGAACACTGAAGCTTTCTTT. Translation: CASSLLFPGGNTEAFF.